The source of this T cell receptor beta chain is a study of T cells in Graves' hyperthyroidism and ophthalmopathy. There were TCR beta CDR3 regions amplified from RNA transcripts. With the HTBI primer set, the TCR CDR3 went through a first round of RT-PCR. TCRdb reprocessed the multiplex PCR reads via MiXCR and lists one record per CDR3 protein. The sample has 450,000 to 700,000 distinct CDR3 sequences, roughly 50% seen once. Of note for this clonotype: Given a much more abundant clone one base away, this may be a read error.

The material sequenced was peripheral blood or thyroid tissue (not recorded which). The source is a young woman with Graves' hyperthyroidism.

The CDR3 loop is CASSESRLHSYEQYF. In DNA form, the CDR3 reads TGTGCCAGCAGTGAATCAAGGCTCCACTCCTACGAGCAGTACTTC. This rearrangement joins TRBV6-5 to TRBJ2-7, with D unresolved. Germline CDR1 reads MNHEY; CDR2 reads SVGAGI. This CDR3 has 15 amino acids. Trimming removed 5 bases at V and 0 bases at J, with 14 bases between.